The 22 T cell receptor beta chains below come from one sample, sequenced in a study of radiation and T cells in renal cell carcinoma. This sample's treatment: 15 Gy SBRT to primary tumor, nephrectomy 4 weeks later. Some clones are missing from TCRdb's copy, which holds only in-frame ones; the method was immunoSEQ multiplex PCR. The sample has around 21,000 clones, 40% to 55% seen once. The sample was tumor tissue, taken from a patient whose treatment included radiotherapy and nephrectomy. All receptors derive from a woman aged 50 to 60 with renal cell carcinoma.

The V call is TRBV6-6, the J call TRBJ2-7; TRBD1 agrees at 9 bases. This CDR3 contains 14 residues. Losses at the gene ends were 9 bases for V and 3 bases for J; bases not matched to a gene: 9. Germline lookup yields CDR1 MNHNY and CDR2 SVGAGI (reference sequence). CDR3 amino acids: CASAPGTGNYEQYF. CDR3 coding DNA: TGTGCCAGTGCCCCCGGGACAGGGAACTACGAGCAGTACTTC.

The rearrangement joins TRBV10-2 to TRBJ2-5; weak D call: TRBD2 (5 bases). Deletions cut 3 bases from V and 4 bases from J, with 15 bases between. The CDR3 totals 15 residues. The germline V gene encodes CDR1 WSHSY and CDR2 SAAADI. The CDR3 DNA follows: TGCGCCAGCAGTGAACCCGCGGGTGCGGGAGAGACCCAGTACTTC. Residues: CASSEPAGAGETQYF.

The chain carries TRBV9 and TRBJ2-7; D may be TRBD2 (6 bases). V gave up 0 bases and J gave up 7 bases, with 14 bases separating them. Germline CDR1 is SGDLS and CDR2 is YYNGEE. This CDR3 spans 14 amino acids. The CDR3 nucleotides are TGTGCCAGCAGCGTAGAAGGGACGGCGGGGGAGCAGTACTTC. Amino acids: CASSVEGTAGEQYF.

As concerns this clone: The sample has other DNA sequences that encode this CDR3 too. V usage is TRBV5-1 and J usage is TRBJ1-5; unclear D gene. V was trimmed by 2 bases and J by 1 base, leaving 4 bases between them. Per the germline V gene, CDR1 is SGHRS and CDR2 is YFSETQ. This CDR3 region has 13 residues. This CDR3 is CASSFDSNQPQHF. The CDR3 DNA reads TGCGCCAGCAGCTTTGACAGCAATCAGCCCCAGCATTTT.

The CDR3 DNA follows: TGCGCCAGCAGCCAAGGCGCGGGGCGGGGGGGAGGAGATACGCAGTATTTT. This encodes CASSQGAGRGGGDTQYF. The chain carries TRBV4-3 and TRBJ2-3; 9 nucleotides line up with TRBD2. Germline CDR1 and CDR2: LGHNA and YSLEER. V gave up 1 base and J gave up 5 bases; unmatched junction bases: 10. CDR3 length equals 17 residues.

The genes are TRBV4-1 and TRBJ1-1, with D tentatively TRBD1 (6 bases). The CDR3 loop spans 16 amino acids. The germline V and J ends were trimmed by 4 bases and 1 base, with 16 bases remaining between them. Germline V CDR1 and CDR2: MGHRA, YSYEKL. CDR3: CASSLISGERNTEAFF. The CDR3 region has the DNA TGCGCCAGCAGCCTGATTTCAGGGGAGAGGAACACTGAAGCTTTCTTT.

The V call is TRBV5-1, the J call TRBJ2-6, with TRBD1 matching over 8 bases. Unmatched junction bases numbered 9, after V lost 4 bases and J lost 0 bases. The germline V gene encodes CDR1 SGHRS and CDR2 YFSETQ. CDR3 length equals 18 residues. CDR3 nucleotides: TGCGCCAGCAGCACTCGGACAGGGAAAAGCTCTGGGGCCAACGTCCTGACTTTC. As protein: CASSTRTGKSSGANVLTF.

The chain is built from TRBV5-1 and TRBJ1-1; 8 nucleotides align to TRBD1. CDR3 size: 16 residues. Germline V gene data show CDR1 as SGHRS and CDR2 as YFSETQ. V lost 0 bases to trimming and J lost 4 bases; unmatched junction nucleotides: 8. The CDR3 region has the DNA TGCGCCAGCAGCTTGGCGACGGGACAGGTCGGCACTGAAGCTTTCTTT. Its translation: CASSLATGQVGTEAFF.

V and J are TRBV4-1 and TRBJ1-4; D unclear. This CDR3 comprises 16 residues. The germline CDR1 and CDR2 sequences are MGHRA and YSYEKL. V lost 1 base to trimming and J lost 4 bases, with 13 bases between them. The CDR3 region is CASSQGPQSYNEKLFF. The DNA for the CDR3 is TGCGCCAGCAGCCAAGGACCCCAGTCTTATAATGAAAAACTGTTTTTT.

This clone was picked up a small number of times. DNA for the CDR3: TGTGCCAGCAGCCAAGACCCGTTTGGGGGAGGAACTGAAGCTTTCTTT. Protein product: CASSQDPFGGGTEAFF. V gene TRBV4-2 combines with J gene TRBJ1-1; a possible D gene is TRBD1 (5 bases). Germline V lookup: CDR1 LGHNA, CDR2 YNFKEQ. The CDR3 contains 16 residues. Trimming removed 0 bases from V and 5 bases from J, with 16 bases in between.

The chain links TRBV5-1 to TRBJ1-2; 8 bases line up with TRBD1. Germline trimming cut 0 bases from V and 5 bases from J; bases unmatched to any gene: 9. This CDR3 region has 16 residues. Germline V gene lookup returns CDR1 SGHRS and CDR2 YFSETQ. The CDR3 spells CASSLGQGTQGYGYTF. The CDR3 nucleotides read TGCGCCAGCAGCTTGGGACAGGGGACCCAGGGGTATGGCTACACCTTC.

This rearrangement joins TRBV25-1 to TRBJ2-3; 7 bases match TRBD1. The CDR3 length is 15 residues. CDR1 is MGHDK, CDR2 SYGVNS, per germline. J was trimmed by 7 bases and V by 2 bases; bases with no gene match: 9. CDR3 amino acids: CASSEGNRGSYTQYF. The CDR3 DNA reads as TGTGCCAGCAGTGAAGGTAACAGGGGAAGCTATACGCAGTATTTT.

In regard to this clone: One base separates it from a far larger clone, so it is likely a read error. V is TRBV7-8 and J is TRBJ2-5; D gene ambiguous. The CDR3 length is 13 residues. Between the trimmed V and J ends, which lost 2 bases and 1 base, there was a span of 5 bases. Germline lookup yields CDR1 SGHVS and CDR2 FQNEAQ. This CDR3 is CASSLNPQETQYF. The CDR3 region has the DNA TGTGCCAGCAGCTTAAACCCCCAAGAGACCCAGTACTTC. Drawing the rest from reference TRBV7-8 and TRBJ2-5, the complete variable domain is GAGVSQSPRYKVAKRGQDVALRCDPISGHVSLFWYQQALGQGPEFLTYFQNEAQLDKSGLPSDRFFAERPEGSVSTLKIQRTQQEDSAVYLCASSLNPQETQYFGPGTRLLVL.

This sequence joins TRBV7-2 and TRBJ2-1; D is perhaps TRBD2 (5 bases). The CDR3 length is 11 residues. Germline loops: CDR1 SGHTA, CDR2 FQGNSA. V was clipped by 1 base and J by 10 bases, with 5 bases between them. CDR3 DNA: TGTGCCAGCAGCTTAGGAGGGGAGCAGTTCTTC. The encoded protein is CASSLGGEQFF. The variable domain in full, with the rest retrieved from reference TRBV7-2 and TRBJ2-1, is GAGVSQSPSNKVTEKGKDVELRCDPISGHTALYWYRQSLGQGLEFLIYFQGNSAPDKSGLPSDRFSAERTGGSVSTLTIQRTQQEDSAVYLCASSLGGEQFFGPGTRLTVL.

This rearrangement joins TRBV6-1 to TRBJ2-7, with D perhaps TRBD2 (5 bases). The CDR3 length is 14 residues. Germline values: CDR1 MNHNS, CDR2 SASEGT. Trimming stripped 7 bases from V and 0 bases from J, with 13 bases between. For the CDR3, the DNA is TGTGCCAGCATAAGAGCGGCGAGCTCCTACGAGCAGTACTTC. Its protein product is CASIRAASSYEQYF.

This chain links TRBV4-1 with TRBJ1-5; D remains ambiguous. CDR1 is MGHRA, CDR2 YSYEKL, per germline. The CDR3 covers 14 residues. Trimming cost V 2 bases and J 1 base, with 6 bases left between them. The CDR3 loop is CASSQRGSNQPQHF. The CDR3, as DNA: TGCGCCAGCAGCCAAAGAGGCAGCAATCAGCCCCAGCATTTT.

In DNA, the CDR3 is TGTGCCAGCACCTCCCAGCGGGGGGGCGTAGATACGCAGTATTTT. This translates into CASTSQRGGVDTQYF. J is TRBJ2-3 and V is TRBV14, with TRBD2 matching over 10 bases. Trimming at V came to 7 bases and at J to 5 bases, leaving 9 bases not matched to a gene. The CDR3 totals 15 residues. Germline V gene lookup returns CDR1 SGHDN and CDR2 FVKESK.

This clone was counted ten times or more. The genes are TRBV14 and TRBJ2-7; no firm D call. This CDR3 comprises 13 residues. The germline gives CDR1 SGHDN, CDR2 FVKESK. With 0 bases removed from V and 5 bases from J, the gap between germline ends came to 8 bases. The chain's CDR3 is CASSQDRIHEQYF. CDR3 DNA: TGTGCCAGCAGCCAAGACCGGATCCACGAGCAGTACTTC.

J is TRBJ1-5 and V is TRBV15, with D possibly matching TRBD1 (6 bases). CDR1 and CDR2 from the germline V gene are LNHNV and YYDKDF (reference sequence). The ends were cut back, 4 bases at V and 6 bases at J, with 13 bases in the middle. This CDR3 contains 14 residues. For the CDR3, the DNA is TGTGCCACCAGCAACGCAGGGGAGGTTCAGCCCCAGCATTTT. Translation gives CATSNAGEVQPQHF.

For the CDR3, the DNA is TGCGCCAGCAGCTTCTGGACGGGAAACCCTGAAGCTTTCTTT. It specifies CASSFWTGNPEAFF. V usage is TRBV5-1 and J usage is TRBJ1-1; D uncertain. CDR3 size: 14 residues. Per germline, CDR1 SGHRS and CDR2 YFSETQ. Between the trimmed V and J ends, which lost 2 bases and 6 bases, there was a span of 14 bases.

This clone occurred a few times. V and J are TRBV2 and TRBJ2-5; no reliable D call. The CDR3 totals 14 residues. Trimming took off 7 bases at V and 2 bases at J, with 14 bases between the two ends. Germline values: CDR1 SNHLY, CDR2 FYNNEI. CDR3 sequence (DNA): TGTGCCAGCAAGTTCGAGAACCGGCAAGAGACCCAGTACTTC. It encodes CASKFENRQETQYF. Together with reference TRBV2 and TRBJ2-5, the CDR3 gives the full variable domain: EPEVTQTPSHQVTQMGQEVILRCVPISNHLYFYWYRQILGQKVEFLVSFYNNEISEKSEIFDDQFSVERPDGSNFTLKIRSTKLEDSAMYFCASKFENRQETQYFGPGTRLLVL.

The rearrangement links TRBV5-4 to TRBJ1-1; 11 positions match TRBD1. The germline CDR1 and CDR2 sequences are SGHNT and YYREEE (reference sequence). Germline trimming cut 4 bases from V and 3 bases from J; bases unmatched to any gene: 5. There are 15 residues in the CDR3. The chain's CDR3 is CASSGWDRGDTEAFF. The CDR3, as DNA: TGTGCCAGCAGCGGCTGGGACAGGGGGGACACTGAAGCTTTCTTT.